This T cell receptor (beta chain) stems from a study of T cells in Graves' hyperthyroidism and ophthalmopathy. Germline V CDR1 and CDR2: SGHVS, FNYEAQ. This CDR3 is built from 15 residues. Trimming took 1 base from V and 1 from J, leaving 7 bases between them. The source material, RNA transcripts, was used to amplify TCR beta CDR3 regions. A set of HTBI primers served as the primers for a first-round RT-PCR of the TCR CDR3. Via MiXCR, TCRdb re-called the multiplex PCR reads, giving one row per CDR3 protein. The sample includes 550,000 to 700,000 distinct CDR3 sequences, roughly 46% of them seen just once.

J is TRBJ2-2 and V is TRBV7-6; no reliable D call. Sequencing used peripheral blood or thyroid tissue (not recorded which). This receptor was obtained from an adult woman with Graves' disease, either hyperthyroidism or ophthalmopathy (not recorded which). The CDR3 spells CASSLVVGNTGELFF. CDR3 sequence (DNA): TGTGCCAGCAGCTTAGTCGTGGGGAACACCGGGGAGCTGTTTTTT.